Listed here are 3 T cell receptor beta chains from one sample, sequenced in a study of CD8+CD57+ T cells in acquired aplastic anemia. Both TCR beta VDJ combination and CDR3 sequence profiling were carried out. Genomic DNA was the template for this profiling. TCRdb redid the calling of the reads with MiXCR, one entry per CDR3 protein. The data contain about 190,000 distinct CDR3 sequences, more than 45% of them singletons. Individuals selected for sequencing had exhibited CD8+CD57+ cell expansion on flow cytometry. Source material: sorted CD4+, CD8+, or CD8+CD57+ T cells (not recorded which) from PBMCs. These receptors originate from a human donor with aplastic anemia.

The chain has TRBV20-1 and TRBJ2-2; TRBD2 matches 9 bases. The CDR3 has 14 amino acids. The germline CDR1 and CDR2 sequences are DFQATT and SNEGSKA (reference sequence). DNA for the CDR3: TGCAGCGTAGCCGGGCGGGGGGGCACCGGGGAGCTGTTTTTT. This translates into CSVAGRGGTGELFF.

This clonotype was observed a few times. V is TRBV24-1 and J is TRBJ2-1; weak D call: TRBD1 (5 bases). Trimming shortened V by 4 bases and J by 5 bases, and 11 bases separated the two germline ends. The CDR3 is made up of 14 amino acids. The germline V gene has CDR1 KGHDR and CDR2 SFDVKD. CDR3 nucleotides: TGTGCCACCAGTGAGCAGGACACTAACAATGAGCAGTTCTTC. It codes for CATSEQDTNNEQFF.

Ten or more counts support this clonotype. This chain uses TRBV2 with TRBJ1-1, with no clear D. Germline lookup yields CDR1 SNHLY and CDR2 FYNNEI. Trimming took 5 bases from V and 4 from J, leaving 8 bases between them. This CDR3 contains 12 residues. In nucleotides, the CDR3 is TGTGCCAGCAGTCCTCACCTCACTGAAGCTTTCTTT. This gives the protein CASSPHLTEAFF.